Shown below are 5 T cell receptor beta chains from a single sample sequenced in a study of vaccination effects on CD4 cells after COVID-19. In the ViraFEST assay, antigen-specific CD4+ clonotypes were identified by expansion after peptide-pool stimulation. Subsequent to a culture period of about ten days, CD4+ T cells were isolated. Using immunoSEQ multiplex PCR, the repertoire was profiled, and TCRdb retains in-frame clones only, with some absent. The sample gives under 65,000 clones, roughly 80% of which show up once; around 2.4% is in the top ten. These TCRs' antigens remain unknown. The starting material was CD4+ T cells from PBMCs cultured with HCoV-229E spike peptides, obtained before COVID-19 vaccination. Receptor source: a human donor who received a COVID-19 vaccine.

V usage is TRBV2 and J usage is TRBJ2-3; the match to TRBD2 covers 8 bases. This CDR3 comprises 15 residues. Looked up from germline, CDR1 is SNHLY and CDR2 is FYNNEI. The J segment lost 0 bases and the V segment lost 5 bases, leaving 4 bases of the junction unmatched. CDR3 loop: CASSLAGQSTDTQYF. The CDR3 DNA reads as TGTGCCAGCAGTTTAGCGGGGCAAAGCACAGATACGCAGTATTTT. Together with reference TRBV2 and TRBJ2-3, the CDR3 gives the full variable domain: EPEVTQTPSHQVTQMGQEVILRCVPISNHLYFYWYRQILGQKVEFLVSFYNNEISEKSEIFDDQFSVERPDGSNFTLKIRSTKLEDSAMYFCASSLAGQSTDTQYFGPGTRLTVL.

This clone was observed a single time. Written as DNA, the CDR3 is TGTGCCACTTCCCCCCGCCGCAGCACAGATACGCAGTATTTT. It yields the protein CATSPRRSTDTQYF. The gene calls are TRBV2 and TRBJ2-3; no definite D call. Germline values: CDR1 SNHLY, CDR2 FYNNEI. The V end lost 10 bases, the J end lost 0 bases, and 14 bases lay between the germline ends. CDR3 size: 14 residues.

The chain carries TRBV24-1 and TRBJ2-5; D tentatively reads TRBD1 or TRBD2 (6 bases each). Trimming took 5 bases from V and 5 from J, leaving 29 bases between them. This CDR3 spans 19 amino acids. Germline CDR1 KGHDR, CDR2 SFDVKD. DNA for the CDR3: TGTGCCACCAGTGTTCTCCGGCCGGCAGGGGAGGATTTTCGGGAGACCCAGTACTTC. This sequence encodes CATSVLRPAGEDFRETQYF.

The sample holds one count of this clone. The rearrangement uses TRBV7-2 and TRBJ2-5, with TRBD2 matching 7 bases. CDR1 SGHTA and CDR2 FQGNSA come from the germline V gene. V lost 5 bases and J lost 1; bases outside the gene matches: 4. The CDR3 is made up of 14 amino acids. The CDR3 DNA sequence: TGTGCCAGCAGCGGGGGGGGATCCCAAGAGACCCAGTACTTC. It yields the protein CASSGGGSQETQYF.

V gene TRBV29-1 combines with J gene TRBJ1-1, with D perhaps TRBD1 (5 bases). V was pared by 7 bases and J by 1 base, with 16 bases between. Germline V gene lookup returns CDR1 SQVTM and CDR2 ANQGSEA. This CDR3 has 14 amino acids. CDR3 in DNA: TGCAGCGCTTACTACCCCGACAGGAACACTGAAGCTTTCTTT. Translating it yields CSAYYPDRNTEAFF.